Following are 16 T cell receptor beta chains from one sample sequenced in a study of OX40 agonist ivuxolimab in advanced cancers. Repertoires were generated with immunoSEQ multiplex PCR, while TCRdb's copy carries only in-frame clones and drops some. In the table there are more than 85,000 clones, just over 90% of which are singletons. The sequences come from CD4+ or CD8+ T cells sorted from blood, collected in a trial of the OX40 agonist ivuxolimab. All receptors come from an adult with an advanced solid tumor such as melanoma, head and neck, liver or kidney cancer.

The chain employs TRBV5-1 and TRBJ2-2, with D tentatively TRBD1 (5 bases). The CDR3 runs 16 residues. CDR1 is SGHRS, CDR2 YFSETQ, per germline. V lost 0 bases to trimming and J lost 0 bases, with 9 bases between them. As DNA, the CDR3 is TGCGCCAGCAGCTTGGGAGCAGGGTCGAACACCGGGGAGCTGTTTTTT. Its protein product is CASSLGAGSNTGELFF.

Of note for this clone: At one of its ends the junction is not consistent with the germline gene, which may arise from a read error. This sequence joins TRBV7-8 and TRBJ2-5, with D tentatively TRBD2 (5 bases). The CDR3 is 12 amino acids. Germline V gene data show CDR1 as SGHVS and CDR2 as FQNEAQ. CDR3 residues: CASSLAAGPRDF. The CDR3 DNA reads TGTGCCAGCAGCTTAGCGGCGGGCCCCCGGGACTTC. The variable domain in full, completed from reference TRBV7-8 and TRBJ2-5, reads GAGVSQSPRYKVAKRGQDVALRCDPISGHVSLFWYQQALGQGPEFLTYFQNEAQLDKSGLPSDRFFAERPEGSVSTLKIQRTQQEDSAVYLCASSLAAGPRDFGPGTRLLVL.

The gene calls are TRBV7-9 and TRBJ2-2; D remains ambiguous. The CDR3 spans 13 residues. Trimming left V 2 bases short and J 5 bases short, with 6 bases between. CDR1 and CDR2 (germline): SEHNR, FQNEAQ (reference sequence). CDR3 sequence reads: CASSLSGTGELFF. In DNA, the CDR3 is TGTGCCAGCAGCTTATCCGGGACCGGGGAGCTGTTTTTT.

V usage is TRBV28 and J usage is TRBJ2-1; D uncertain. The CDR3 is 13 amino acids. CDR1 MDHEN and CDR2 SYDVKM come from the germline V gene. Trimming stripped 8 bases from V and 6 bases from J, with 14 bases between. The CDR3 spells CASRAPRRNEQFF. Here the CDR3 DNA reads TGTGCCAGCCGTGCGCCCAGGCGCAATGAGCAGTTCTTC. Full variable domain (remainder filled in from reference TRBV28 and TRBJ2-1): DVKVTQSSRYLVKRTGEKVFLECVQDMDHENMFWYRQDPGLGLRLIYFSYDVKMKEKGDIPEGYSVSREKKERFSLILESASTNQTSMYLCASRAPRRNEQFFGPGTRLTVL.

The CDR3 loop is CASSSTVANYGYTF. Written as DNA, the CDR3 is TGTGCCAGCAGCTCGACCGTAGCTAACTATGGCTACACCTTC. V is TRBV7-9 and J is TRBJ1-2; D gene ambiguous. V lost 4 bases to trimming and J lost 0 bases, with 9 bases between them. Germline lookup yields CDR1 SEHNR and CDR2 FQNEAQ (reference sequence). This CDR3 is built from 14 residues. Supplemented by reference TRBV7-9 and TRBJ1-2, the full variable domain reads DTGVSQNPRHKITKRGQNVTFRCDPISEHNRLYWYRQTLGQGPEFLTYFQNEAQLEKSRLLSDRFSAERPKGSFSTLEIQRTEQGDSAMYLCASSSTVANYGYTFGSGTRLTVV.

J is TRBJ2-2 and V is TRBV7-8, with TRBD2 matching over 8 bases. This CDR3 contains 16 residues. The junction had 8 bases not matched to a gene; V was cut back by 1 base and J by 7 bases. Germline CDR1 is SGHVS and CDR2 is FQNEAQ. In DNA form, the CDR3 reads TGTGCCAGCAGCTTAGGAGGCGGCGGGAGGATCGGGGAGCTGTTTTTT. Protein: CASSLGGGGRIGELFF.

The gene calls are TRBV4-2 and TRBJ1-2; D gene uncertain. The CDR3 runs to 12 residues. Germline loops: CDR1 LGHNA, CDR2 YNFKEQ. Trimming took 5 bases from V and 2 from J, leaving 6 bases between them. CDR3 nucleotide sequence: TGTGCCAGCAGCGTCCCGAACTATGGCTACACCTTC. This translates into CASSVPNYGYTF.

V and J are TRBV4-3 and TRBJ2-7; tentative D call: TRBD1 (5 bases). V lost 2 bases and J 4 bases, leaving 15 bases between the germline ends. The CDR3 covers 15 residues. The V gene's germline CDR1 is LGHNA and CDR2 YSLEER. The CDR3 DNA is TGCGCCAGCAGCCAACAGATACTGGGGCTTTACGAGCAGTACTTC. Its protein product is CASSQQILGLYEQYF.

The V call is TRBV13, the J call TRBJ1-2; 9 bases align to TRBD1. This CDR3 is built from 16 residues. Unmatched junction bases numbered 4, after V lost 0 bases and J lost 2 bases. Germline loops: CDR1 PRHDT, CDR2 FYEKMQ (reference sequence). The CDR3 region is CASSLGFDRGNYGYTF. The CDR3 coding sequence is TGTGCCAGCAGCTTAGGATTTGACAGGGGGAACTATGGCTACACCTTC.

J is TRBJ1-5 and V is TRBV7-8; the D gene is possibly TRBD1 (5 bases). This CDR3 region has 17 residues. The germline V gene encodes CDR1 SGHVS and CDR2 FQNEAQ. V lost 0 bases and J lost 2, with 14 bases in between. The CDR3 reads CASSLAVRRGRNQPQHF. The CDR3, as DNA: TGTGCCAGCAGCTTAGCTGTTAGAAGGGGACGCAATCAGCCCCAGCATTTT.

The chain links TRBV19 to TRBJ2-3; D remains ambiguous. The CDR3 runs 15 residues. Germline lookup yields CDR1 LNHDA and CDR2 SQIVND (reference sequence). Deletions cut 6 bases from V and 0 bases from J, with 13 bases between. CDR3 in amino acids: CASSPFTASTDTQYF. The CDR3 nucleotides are TGTGCCAGTAGCCCCTTTACCGCTAGCACAGATACGCAGTATTTT.

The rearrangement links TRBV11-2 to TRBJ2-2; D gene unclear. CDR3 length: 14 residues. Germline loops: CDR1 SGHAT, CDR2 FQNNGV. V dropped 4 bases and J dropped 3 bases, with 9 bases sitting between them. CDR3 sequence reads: CASSSPQYTGELFF. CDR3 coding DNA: TGTGCCAGCAGCTCACCCCAATACACCGGGGAGCTGTTTTTT.

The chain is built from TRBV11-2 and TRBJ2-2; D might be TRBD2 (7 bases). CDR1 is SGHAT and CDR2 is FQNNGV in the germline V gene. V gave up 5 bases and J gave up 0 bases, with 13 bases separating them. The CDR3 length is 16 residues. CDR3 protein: CASSPQGRANTGELFF. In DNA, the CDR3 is TGTGCCAGCAGCCCGCAGGGGAGGGCGAACACCGGGGAGCTGTTTTTT.

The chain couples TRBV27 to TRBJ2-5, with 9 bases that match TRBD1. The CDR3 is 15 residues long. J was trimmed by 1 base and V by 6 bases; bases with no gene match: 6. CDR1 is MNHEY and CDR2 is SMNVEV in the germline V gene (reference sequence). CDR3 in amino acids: CASRIQGALQETQYF. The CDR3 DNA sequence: TGTGCCAGCAGGATACAGGGGGCTCTCCAAGAGACCCAGTACTTC.

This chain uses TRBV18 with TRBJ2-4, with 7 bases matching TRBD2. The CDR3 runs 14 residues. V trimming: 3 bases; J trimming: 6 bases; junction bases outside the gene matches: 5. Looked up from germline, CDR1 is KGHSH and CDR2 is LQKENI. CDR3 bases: TGTGCCAGCTCACCTGGGGGGGATATAAACATTCAGTACTTC. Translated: CASSPGGDINIQYF.

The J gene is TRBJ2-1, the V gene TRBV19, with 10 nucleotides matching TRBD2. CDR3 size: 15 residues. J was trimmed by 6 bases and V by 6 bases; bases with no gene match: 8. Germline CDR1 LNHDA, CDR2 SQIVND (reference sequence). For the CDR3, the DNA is TGTGCCAGTAGGTCCCTAGCGGGAGTATCCAATGAGCAGTTCTTC. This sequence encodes CASRSLAGVSNEQFF.